The clone carrying this T cell receptor (beta chain) turned up a few times. Antigen specificity is unknown. This CDR3 is built from 14 residues. Germline V CDR1 and CDR2: LNHNV, YYDKDF (reference sequence). V was cut by 8 bases and J by 0 bases, with 10 bases left in between. This sample is part of a study of CD8 T cells in ankylosing spondylitis. Study-level results: In ankylosing spondylitis patients, matched synovial fluid reportedly showed significant enrichment of disease-linked clones. With a CD8+ phenotype, disease-linked clones were relatively rare in peripheral blood.

MiXCR was run by TCRdb on the 5' RACE reads, yielding one entry per CDR3 protein. The sample includes 36,000 or so distinct CDR3 sequences, around an eighth of them seen just once. The receptor's source is a male donor with ankylosing spondylitis. This chain links TRBV15 with TRBJ2-2, with no clear D. Sequencing was carried out using synovial fluid, either unsorted or a sorted T cell fraction (not recorded which). CDR3 sequence (DNA): TGTGCCACCCAAGGGTCCGCGAACACCGGGGAGCTGTTTTTT. Protein: CATQGSANTGELFF.